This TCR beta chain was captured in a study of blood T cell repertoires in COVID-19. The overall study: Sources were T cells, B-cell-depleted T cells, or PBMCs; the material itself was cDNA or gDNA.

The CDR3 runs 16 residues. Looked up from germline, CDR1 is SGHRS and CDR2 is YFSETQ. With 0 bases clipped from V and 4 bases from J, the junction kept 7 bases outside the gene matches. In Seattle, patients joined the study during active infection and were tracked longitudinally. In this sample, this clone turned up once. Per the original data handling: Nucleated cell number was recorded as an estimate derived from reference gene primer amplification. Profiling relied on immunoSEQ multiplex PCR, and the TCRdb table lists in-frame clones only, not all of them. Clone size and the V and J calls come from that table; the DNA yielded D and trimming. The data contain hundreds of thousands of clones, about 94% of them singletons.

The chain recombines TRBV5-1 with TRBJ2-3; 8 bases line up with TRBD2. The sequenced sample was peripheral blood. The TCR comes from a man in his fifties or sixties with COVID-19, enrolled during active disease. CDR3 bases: TGCGCCAGCAGCTTGGTGGCCGGGACTAGACCAGATACGCAGTATTTT. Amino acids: CASSLVAGTRPDTQYF.